One and the same sample provided the 30 T cell receptor beta chains below, sequenced in a study of T cell responses to AZD1222 COVID-19 vaccine. Libraries were prepared by immunoSEQ multiplex PCR; TCRdb keeps only in-frame clonotypes and omits some of them. The sample consists of under 170,000 clones, 92% of them appearing once. The material was peripheral blood, obtained 28 days after the second AZD1222 dose. All receptors derive from an adult who received the AZD1222 COVID-19 vaccine.

The rearrangement uses TRBV15 and TRBJ1-1; D may be TRBD1 (5 bases). Germline loops: CDR1 LNHNV, CDR2 YYDKDF (reference sequence). V was pared by 5 bases and J by 3 bases, with 10 bases between. The CDR3 covers 13 residues. CDR3: CATSWGRDTEAFF. Here the CDR3 DNA reads TGTGCCACCAGCTGGGGCAGGGACACTGAAGCTTTCTTT.

The V and J genes are TRBV30 and TRBJ1-6; no reliable D call. CDR3 size: 11 residues. The V gene's germline CDR1 is GTSNPN and CDR2 SVGIG (reference sequence). Trimming shortened V by 6 bases and J by 7 bases, and 7 bases separated the two germline ends. The CDR3 loop is CACARNSPLHF. The CDR3 DNA follows: TGTGCCTGTGCCCGAAATTCACCCCTCCACTTT. The complete variable domain, with remaining parts taken from reference TRBV30 and TRBJ1-6, reads SQTIHQWPATLVQPVGSPLSLECTVEGTSNPNLYWYRQAAGRGLQLLFYSVGIGQISSEVPQNLSASRPQDRQFILSSKKLLLSDSGFYLCACARNSPLHFGNGTRLTVT.

The genes are TRBV6-5 and TRBJ2-2; D gene uncertain. The germline gives CDR1 MNHEY, CDR2 SVGAGI. CDR3 length equals 14 residues. Deletions cut 8 bases from V and 0 bases from J, with 10 bases between. The CDR3 DNA follows: TGTGCCAGCCCCTGGGATTCGAACACCGGGGAGCTGTTTTTT. Translated, it gives CASPWDSNTGELFF.

This clone was seen a handful of times. The rearrangement uses TRBV9 and TRBJ2-2, with D possibly TRBD1 on 6 matching bases. Trimming took 2 bases from V and 2 from J, leaving 13 bases between them. The CDR3 covers 16 residues. Germline V lookup: CDR1 SGDLS, CDR2 YYNGEE. The CDR3 sequence is CASSVDSYLNTGELFF. The DNA for the CDR3 is TGTGCCAGCAGCGTGGACAGCTACCTAAACACCGGGGAGCTGTTTTTT. The full variable domain, in which reference TRBV9 and TRBJ2-2 provide the parts outside the CDR3, is DSGVTQTPKHLITATGQRVTLRCSPRSGDLSVYWYQQSLDQGLQFLIQYYNGEERAKGNILERFSAQQFPDLHSELNLSSLELGDSALYFCASSVDSYLNTGELFFGEGSRLTVL.

The J gene is TRBJ2-5, the V gene TRBV7-9; 8 nucleotides line up with TRBD1. V shed 5 bases, J shed 5 bases, and the junction held 7 bases outside the gene matches. The CDR3 is made up of 14 amino acids. The germline CDR1 and CDR2 sequences are SEHNR and FQNEAQ (reference sequence). CDR3 amino acids: CASSPGQGRETQYF. The CDR3 DNA reads as TGTGCCAGCAGCCCCGGACAGGGACGGGAGACCCAGTACTTC.

The V call is TRBV18, the J call TRBJ1-1; D is possibly TRBD1 (5 bases). CDR3 length: 15 residues. CDR1 is KGHSH and CDR2 is LQKENI in the germline V gene. Deletions cut 3 bases from V and 4 bases from J, with 15 bases between. The DNA of the CDR3 is TGTGCCAGCTCACCGGATGTTGGGGCGGGCACTGAAGCTTTCTTT. Amino acids: CASSPDVGAGTEAFF.

The chain couples TRBV5-6 to TRBJ2-7; possible D gene TRBD2, 5 bases. Germline V CDR1 and CDR2: SGHDT, YYEEEE. This CDR3 has 14 residues. V shed 4 bases and J shed 7 bases, with 18 bases lying between them. CDR3 residues: CASSHREPPGEQYF. The DNA of the CDR3 is TGTGCCAGCAGCCACCGGGAACCTCCCGGGGAGCAGTACTTC.

The gene calls are TRBV29-1 and TRBJ1-1; D is ambiguous. Between the trimmed V and J ends, which lost 5 bases and 3 bases, there was a span of 16 bases. The CDR3 length is 14 residues. The germline V gene encodes CDR1 SQVTM and CDR2 ANQGSEA. As DNA, the CDR3 is TGCAGCGTTAGAAGCCGGATTAGGGACACTGAAGCTTTCTTT. Protein: CSVRSRIRDTEAFF.

The chain couples TRBV6-5 to TRBJ2-7; no firm D call. The ends were cut back, 6 bases at V and 4 bases at J, with 13 bases in the middle. Germline CDR1 reads MNHEY; CDR2 reads SVGAGI. This CDR3 is 13 amino acids long. The CDR3 loop is CASRVAGAYEQYF. CDR3 nucleotide sequence: TGTGCCAGCAGGGTCGCCGGCGCTTACGAGCAGTACTTC.

This clone was detected a few times. V usage is TRBV27 and J usage is TRBJ2-1; the D is unclear. CDR1 is MNHEY and CDR2 is SMNVEV in the germline V gene (reference sequence). CDR3 length equals 15 residues. Trimming stripped 6 bases from V and 3 bases from J, with 15 bases between. The CDR3 here is CASSPALKLYNEQFF. The CDR3 DNA sequence: TGTGCCAGCAGCCCGGCTTTAAAGCTCTACAATGAGCAGTTCTTC.

J is TRBJ2-1 and V is TRBV2; D remains ambiguous. This CDR3 spans 11 amino acids. The V gene's germline CDR1 is SNHLY and CDR2 FYNNEI. V was pared by 6 bases and J by 6 bases, with 6 bases between. In nucleotides, the CDR3 is TGTGCCAGCAGCCCTATCAATGAGCAGTTCTTC. This encodes CASSPINEQFF.

This chain uses TRBV30 with TRBJ2-5, with 7 bases that match TRBD1. This CDR3 has 14 residues. Germline V gene lookup returns CDR1 GTSNPN and CDR2 SVGIG (reference sequence). V was pared by 3 bases and J by 1 base, with 5 bases of the junction left unmatched. DNA of the CDR3: TGTGCCTGGAGCGGACAGGAGTTCCAAGAGACCCAGTACTTC. Translation gives CAWSGQEFQETQYF. The entire variable domain, with the rest obtained from reference TRBV30 and TRBJ2-5, is as follows: SQTIHQWPATLVQPVGSPLSLECTVEGTSNPNLYWYRQAAGRGLQLLFYSVGIGQISSEVPQNLSASRPQDRQFILSSKKLLLSDSGFYLCAWSGQEFQETQYFGPGTRLLVL.

The genes are TRBV27 and TRBJ2-7; TRBD1 or TRBD2 may be the D gene (5 bases each). CDR3 size: 13 residues. The germline gives CDR1 MNHEY, CDR2 SMNVEV (reference sequence). V was pared by 2 bases and J by 5 bases, with 10 bases between. The CDR3 region is CASSLERGHEQYF. Here the CDR3 DNA reads TGTGCCAGCAGTTTAGAGAGGGGCCACGAGCAGTACTTC.

The chain is built from TRBV5-1 and TRBJ2-7; TRBD2 matches 8 bases. V shed 4 bases, J shed 3 bases, and the junction held 9 bases outside the gene matches. Germline CDR1 and CDR2: SGHRS and YFSETQ. The CDR3 totals 15 residues. CDR3 sequence reads: CASSLRHSGSYEQYF. Written as DNA, the CDR3 is TGCGCCAGCAGCCTAAGACACAGCGGGAGCTACGAGCAGTACTTC.

The V gene is TRBV9, the J gene TRBJ2-1; D not resolved. From germline, CDR1 is SGDLS and CDR2 YYNGEE. The length of the CDR3 is 13 residues. V shed 0 bases and J shed 5 bases, with 6 bases lying between them. CDR3 loop: CASSVGPDNEQFF. The DNA of the CDR3 is TGTGCCAGCAGCGTAGGCCCCGACAATGAGCAGTTCTTC.

The rearrangement uses TRBV5-8 and TRBJ1-5; possible D gene TRBD1, 6 bases. In germline, CDR1 is SGHTS, CDR2 YDEGEE. The length of the CDR3 is 16 residues. V was cut by 0 bases and J by 7 bases, with 17 bases left in between. CDR3 sequence (DNA): TGTGCCAGCAGCTTGGTTTGGACAGACGCCCGGCAGCCCCAGCATTTT. As protein: CASSLVWTDARQPQHF.

V is TRBV4-1 and J is TRBJ1-5; D gene unclear. Germline CDR1 reads MGHRA; CDR2 reads YSYEKL. The CDR3 length is 17 residues. Trimming pared 0 bases from V and 2 bases from J, leaving 14 bases between. CDR3 sequence reads: CASSQDLPRWGNQPQHF. CDR3 nucleotides: TGCGCCAGCAGCCAAGATCTTCCGCGATGGGGCAATCAGCCCCAGCATTTT.

The chain recombines TRBV3-1 (or the pseudogene TRBV3-2) with TRBJ1-4; D gene unclear. Trimming cost V 0 bases and J 2 bases, with 10 bases left between them. Germline V gene sequence: CDR1 LGHDT, CDR2 YNNKEL (reference sequence). This CDR3 spans 16 amino acids. The CDR3 region is CASSQDRRATNEKLFF. In DNA, the CDR3 is TGTGCCAGCAGCCAAGATAGGAGGGCTACTAATGAAAAACTGTTTTTT.

This clone was found once. The chain has TRBV11-2 and TRBJ2-5; TRBD2 agrees at 8 bases. Germline assignment: CDR1 SGHAT and CDR2 FQNNGV. V was pared by 2 bases and J by 2 bases, with 4 bases of the junction left unmatched. The CDR3 extends over 15 amino acids. This CDR3 is CASSLMASGQETQYF. The CDR3 DNA reads as TGTGCCAGCAGCTTAATGGCTAGCGGGCAAGAGACCCAGTACTTC. The variable domain in full, completed from reference TRBV11-2 and TRBJ2-5, reads EAGVAQSPRYKIIEKRQSVAFWCNPISGHATLYWYQQILGQGPKLLIQFQNNGVVDDSQLPKDRFSAERLKGVDSTLKIQPAKLEDSAVYLCASSLMASGQETQYFGPGTRLLVL.

This chain connects TRBV6-5 to TRBJ1-2, with D perhaps TRBD1 (6 bases). This CDR3 has 13 residues. CDR1 and CDR2 from the germline V gene are MNHEY and SVGAGI. The V gene lost 11 bases and the J gene lost 7 bases, with 20 bases spanning the gap. CDR3 amino acids: CAAHITGFGGYTF. CDR3 nucleotides: TGTGCCGCCCACATCACAGGGTTTGGTGGCTACACCTTC.

V gene TRBV11-3 combines with J gene TRBJ2-1, with TRBD2 identical over 13 bases. J was trimmed by 11 bases and V by 1 base; bases with no gene match: 5. CDR1 is SGHNT and CDR2 is YENEEA in the germline V gene. This CDR3 contains 15 residues. The CDR3 DNA is TGTGCCAGCAGCTTAGCCGGGGGACTAGCGGGACAGCAGTTCTTC. Residues: CASSLAGGLAGQQFF.

This chain links TRBV9 with TRBJ1-1, with a possible D match to TRBD1 (5 bases). CDR1 and CDR2 from the germline V gene are SGDLS and YYNGEE. Trimming shortened V by 1 base and J by 4 bases, and 11 bases separated the two germline ends. This CDR3 is built from 14 residues. The CDR3 reads CASSVQGVGTEAFF. DNA of the CDR3: TGTGCCAGCAGCGTACAGGGAGTTGGCACTGAAGCTTTCTTT. Filled out from reference TRBV9 and TRBJ1-1, the complete variable domain reads DSGVTQTPKHLITATGQRVTLRCSPRSGDLSVYWYQQSLDQGLQFLIQYYNGEERAKGNILERFSAQQFPDLHSELNLSSLELGDSALYFCASSVQGVGTEAFFGQGTRLTVV.

This chain uses TRBV6-7 with TRBJ1-5; D remains unclear. TRBV6-7 belongs to the ORF category, with a function that is uncertain. V was pared by 5 bases and J by 0 bases, with 5 bases between. The CDR3 covers 13 residues. The CDR3 sequence is CASSTRSNQPQHF. CDR3 nucleotides: TGTGCCAGCAGTACCCGTAGCAATCAGCCCCAGCATTTT.

The chain links TRBV10-3 to TRBJ1-1; D is undetermined. The V and J ends lost 6 bases and 2 bases respectively, with 10 bases between them. Germline CDR1 reads ENHRY; CDR2 reads SYGVKD. The CDR3 is 13 amino acids. The CDR3 is CAIRTLTNTEAFF. The CDR3 coding sequence is TGTGCCATCAGAACACTCACTAACACTGAAGCTTTCTTT.

The V gene is TRBV7-3, the J gene TRBJ2-1, with 10 bases lining up with TRBD2. The junction had 3 bases not matched to a gene; V was cut back by 5 bases and J by 2 bases. This CDR3 contains 15 residues. Germline loops: CDR1 SGHTA, CDR2 FQGTGA. CDR3 protein: CASSVLAGAYNEQFF. CDR3 DNA sequence: TGTGCCAGCAGCGTCCTAGCGGGGGCCTACAATGAGCAGTTCTTC.

This rearrangement joins TRBV30 to TRBJ2-7; TRBD2 is a possible D gene (5 bases). This CDR3 has 12 residues. The V end was cut by 3 bases, the J end by 6 bases, with 12 bases between. From germline, CDR1 is GTSNPN and CDR2 SVGIG (reference sequence). The CDR3 spells CAWRFLGSEQYF. The CDR3, as DNA: TGTGCCTGGAGGTTCTTAGGGAGCGAGCAGTACTTC.

V and J are TRBV11-2 and TRBJ1-2; D might be TRBD1 (5 bases). V lost 1 base and J 7 bases, leaving 19 bases between the germline ends. The germline V gene encodes CDR1 SGHAT and CDR2 FQNNGV. The CDR3 extends over 16 amino acids. The CDR3 spells CASSLGAWGKQSGYTF. CDR3 DNA: TGTGCCAGCAGCTTAGGGGCGTGGGGGAAGCAGTCTGGCTACACCTTC. The full variable domain, with the rest looked up from reference TRBV11-2 and TRBJ1-2, is EAGVAQSPRYKIIEKRQSVAFWCNPISGHATLYWYQQILGQGPKLLIQFQNNGVVDDSQLPKDRFSAERLKGVDSTLKIQPAKLEDSAVYLCASSLGAWGKQSGYTFGSGTRLTVV.

For this clone: Other DNA sequences in the sample encode the same CDR3. This chain uses TRBV7-9 with TRBJ2-7; D ambiguous. V dropped 2 bases and J dropped 4 bases, with 9 bases sitting between them. The germline V gene encodes CDR1 SEHNR and CDR2 FQNEAQ (reference sequence). The CDR3 loop spans 13 amino acids. The CDR3 nucleotides are TGTGCCAGCAGCTTACTAACGGGTTACGAGCAGTACTTC. Amino acid sequence: CASSLLTGYEQYF.

The CDR3 loop reads CASTRDNYEQYF. CDR3 DNA sequence: TGTGCCAGCACCAGGGACAACTACGAGCAGTACTTC. J is TRBJ2-7 and V is TRBV7-9; D may be TRBD1 (6 bases). Per the germline V gene, CDR1 is SEHNR and CDR2 is FQNEAQ (reference sequence). This CDR3 has 12 residues. The V end was cut by 7 bases, the J end by 3 bases, with 10 bases between. Drawing the rest from reference TRBV7-9 and TRBJ2-7, the complete variable domain is DTGVSQNPRHKITKRGQNVTFRCDPISEHNRLYWYRQTLGQGPEFLTYFQNEAQLEKSRLLSDRFSAERPKGSFSTLEIQRTEQGDSAMYLCASTRDNYEQYFGPGTRLTVT.

About this clone: A read error may account for a junction end that differs from germline. This chain links TRBV18 with TRBJ1-2, with D tentatively TRBD1 (6 bases). Germline V CDR1 and CDR2: KGHSH, LQKENI. The length of the CDR3 is 14 residues. CDR3 DNA: TGTGCCAGCTCACCTGACACCGGGACAAGAGATAGAGACTTC. Translation gives CASSPDTGTRDRDF.